Below are 9 T cell receptor beta chains sequenced from a single sample in a study of blood T cell repertoires in COVID-19. Profiling relied on immunoSEQ multiplex PCR, and the TCRdb table lists in-frame clones only, not all of them. The profile covers some 180,000 clones, with 75% to 85% appearing a single time and about 13% taken by the ten largest. Sequencing input: peripheral blood. The source of these receptors is a human donor in a cohort sampled during active COVID-19.

CDR3 region: CASSGPAGDETQYF. The CDR3 DNA sequence: TGTGCCAGCAGCGGTCCGGCAGGGGACGAGACCCAGTACTTC. This chain connects TRBV7-9 to TRBJ2-5, with a possible D match to TRBD1 (6 bases). V was shortened by 5 bases and J by 5 bases, with 15 bases between the two germline ends. The CDR3 totals 14 residues. Germline CDR1 is SEHNR and CDR2 is FQNEAQ (reference sequence).

This clone occurred once. The chain combines TRBV28 with TRBJ2-7, with a tentative D call TRBD2 (7 bases). This CDR3 spans 13 amino acids. Trimming cost V 6 bases and J 4 bases, with 13 bases left between them. Germline assignment: CDR1 MDHEN and CDR2 SYDVKM. CDR3 loop: CASRGGGIYEQYF. CDR3 coding DNA: TGTGCCAGCAGGGGAGGGGGAATTTACGAGCAGTACTTC.

This clone was detected once. This chain uses TRBV24-1 with TRBJ2-2, with 9 nucleotides matching TRBD2. The CDR3 is 17 amino acids. Per the germline V gene, CDR1 is KGHDR and CDR2 is SFDVKD. The J segment lost 8 bases and the V segment lost 4 bases, leaving 13 bases of the junction unmatched. The CDR3 bases are TGTGCCACCAGTGAACGAGCGGGAGGCGTTGGTTGGGGGGAGCTGTTTTTT. Its protein is CATSERAGGVGWGELFF.

The chain is built from TRBV27 and TRBJ2-3; D gene ambiguous. CDR1 is MNHEY, CDR2 SMNVEV, per germline (reference sequence). The V end was cut by 6 bases, the J end by 1 base, with 14 bases between. The length of the CDR3 is 15 residues. The CDR3 reads CASSHFRQGTDTQYF. The CDR3 coding sequence is TGTGCCAGCAGCCACTTTCGGCAGGGCACAGATACGCAGTATTTT.

In this sample, this clone turned up a few times. J is TRBJ2-7 and V is TRBV5-1; D remains unclear. Germline V lookup: CDR1 SGHRS, CDR2 YFSETQ. CDR3 size: 13 residues. Deletions cut 5 bases from V and 3 bases from J, with 12 bases between. CDR3 in DNA: TGCGCCAGCAGTCTTCTAGGCATCTACGAGCAGTACTTC. Residues: CASSLLGIYEQYF. Full variable domain (rest looked up from reference TRBV5-1 and TRBJ2-7): KAGVTQTPRYLIKTRGQQVTLSCSPISGHRSVSWYQQTPGQGLQFLFEYFSETQRNKGNFPGRFSGRQFSNSRSEMNVSTLELGDSALYLCASSLLGIYEQYFGPGTRLTVT.

This chain uses TRBV18 with TRBJ2-7; D remains ambiguous. The CDR3 runs to 13 residues. The germline gives CDR1 KGHSH, CDR2 LQKENI. V lost 2 bases, J lost 1 base, and 6 bases lay in between. The CDR3: CASSPELSYEQYF. The CDR3 region has the DNA TGTGCCAGCTCACCAGAACTATCCTACGAGCAGTACTTC.

The rearrangement joins TRBV28 to TRBJ2-2, with D possibly being TRBD1 (6 bases). V lost 2 bases to trimming and J lost 2 bases, with 21 bases between them. CDR1 and CDR2 (germline): MDHEN, SYDVKM. The CDR3 length is 19 residues. CDR3 DNA sequence: TGTGCCAGCAGTTTAAGAGTTTTTTTTGCAGGGGCTAACACCGGGGAGCTGTTTTTT. Translating it yields CASSLRVFFAGANTGELFF.

This chain uses TRBV6-5 with TRBJ1-5; TRBD1 agrees at 8 bases. V gave up 6 bases and J gave up 7 bases; unmatched junction bases: 11. The germline V gene encodes CDR1 MNHEY and CDR2 SVGAGI. This CDR3 comprises 15 residues. The CDR3 DNA follows: TGTGCCAGCAGCCCGGACAGGGTAGGGGCCCAGCCCCAGCATTTT. Translation: CASSPDRVGAQPQHF.

The chain combines TRBV4-1 with TRBJ2-7; possible D gene TRBD2, 5 bases. The CDR3 loop spans 15 amino acids. V lost 0 bases and J 3 bases, leaving 12 bases between the germline ends. Germline-derived CDR1 and CDR2 are MGHRA and YSYEKL. The CDR3 sequence: CASSQDVSGFYEQYF. The CDR3 DNA reads as TGCGCCAGCAGCCAAGATGTGAGCGGATTCTACGAGCAGTACTTC.